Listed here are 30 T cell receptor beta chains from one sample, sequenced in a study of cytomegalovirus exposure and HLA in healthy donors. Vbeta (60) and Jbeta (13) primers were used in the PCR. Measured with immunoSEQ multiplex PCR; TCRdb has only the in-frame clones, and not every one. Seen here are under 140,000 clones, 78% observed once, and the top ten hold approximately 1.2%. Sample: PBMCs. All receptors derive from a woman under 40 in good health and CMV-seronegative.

Here the CDR3 DNA reads TGTGCCAGCAGTCTCTACCCCGCCCCTTTCGGTACGAACACCGGGGAGCTGTTTTTT. Amino acids: CASSLYPAPFGTNTGELFF. The J gene is TRBJ2-2, the V gene TRBV28; D unclear. There are 19 residues in the CDR3. Per germline, CDR1 MDHEN and CDR2 SYDVKM. Trimming removed 5 bases at V and 0 bases at J, with 22 bases between.

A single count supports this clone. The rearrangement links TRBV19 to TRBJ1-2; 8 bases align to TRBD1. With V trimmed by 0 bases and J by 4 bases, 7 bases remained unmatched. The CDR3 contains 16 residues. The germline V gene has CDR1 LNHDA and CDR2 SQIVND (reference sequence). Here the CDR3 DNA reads TGTGCCAGTAGTATAGACCCTTTCGACAGGGGCTATGGCTACACCTTC. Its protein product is CASSIDPFDRGYGYTF.

The CDR3 sequence is CASSLEWGSSYEQYF. Here the CDR3 DNA reads TGTGCCAGCAGCTTAGAGTGGGGCAGCTCCTACGAGCAGTACTTC. V and J are TRBV7-2 and TRBJ2-7, with D possibly being TRBD1 (5 bases). The CDR3 totals 15 residues. Germline V gene lookup returns CDR1 SGHTA and CDR2 FQGNSA. V lost 1 base to trimming and J lost 0 bases, with 10 bases between them.

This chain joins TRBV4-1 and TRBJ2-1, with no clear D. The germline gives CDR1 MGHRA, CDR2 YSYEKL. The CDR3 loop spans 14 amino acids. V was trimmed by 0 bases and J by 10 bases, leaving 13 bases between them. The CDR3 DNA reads TGCGCCAGCAGCCAAGAGAAGCTCCCGAGGGAGCAGTTCTTC. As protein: CASSQEKLPREQFF.

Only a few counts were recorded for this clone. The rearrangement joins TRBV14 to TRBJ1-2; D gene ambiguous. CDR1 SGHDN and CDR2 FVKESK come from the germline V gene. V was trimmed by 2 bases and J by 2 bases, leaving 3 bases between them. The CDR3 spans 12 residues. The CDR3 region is CASSQQNYGYTF. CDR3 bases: TGTGCCAGCAGCCAACAGAACTATGGCTACACCTTC.

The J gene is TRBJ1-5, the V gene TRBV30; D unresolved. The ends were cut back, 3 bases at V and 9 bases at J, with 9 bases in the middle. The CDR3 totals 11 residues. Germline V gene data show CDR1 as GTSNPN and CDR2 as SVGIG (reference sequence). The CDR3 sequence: CAWRNEGPQHF. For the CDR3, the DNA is TGTGCCTGGAGAAATGAGGGGCCCCAGCATTTT.

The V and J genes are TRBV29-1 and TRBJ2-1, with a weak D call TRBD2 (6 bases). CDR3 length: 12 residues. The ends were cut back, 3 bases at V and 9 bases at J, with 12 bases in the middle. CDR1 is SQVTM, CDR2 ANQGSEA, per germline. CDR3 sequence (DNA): TGCAGCGTTGATTGGGGAGGTCTTGAGCAGTTCTTC. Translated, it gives CSVDWGGLEQFF.

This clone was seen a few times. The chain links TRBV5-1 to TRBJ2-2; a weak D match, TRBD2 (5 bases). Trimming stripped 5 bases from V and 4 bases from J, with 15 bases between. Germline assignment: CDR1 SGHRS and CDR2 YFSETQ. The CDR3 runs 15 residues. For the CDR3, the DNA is TGCGCCAGCAGAATAACCGGGATGAGCACCGGGGAGCTGTTTTTT. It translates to CASRITGMSTGELFF.

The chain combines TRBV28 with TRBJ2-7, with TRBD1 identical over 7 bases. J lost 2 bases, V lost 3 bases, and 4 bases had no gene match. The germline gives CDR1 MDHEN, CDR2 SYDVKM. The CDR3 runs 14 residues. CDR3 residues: CASSLAGGAYEQYF. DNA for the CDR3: TGTGCCAGCAGTTTGGCAGGGGGTGCCTACGAGCAGTACTTC.

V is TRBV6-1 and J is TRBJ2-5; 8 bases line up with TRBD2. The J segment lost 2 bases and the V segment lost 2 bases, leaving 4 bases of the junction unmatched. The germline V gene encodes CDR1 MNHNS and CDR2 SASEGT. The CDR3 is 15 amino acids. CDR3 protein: CASSEKREIQETQYF. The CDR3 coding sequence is TGTGCCAGCAGTGAAAAGCGGGAGATACAAGAGACCCAGTACTTC.

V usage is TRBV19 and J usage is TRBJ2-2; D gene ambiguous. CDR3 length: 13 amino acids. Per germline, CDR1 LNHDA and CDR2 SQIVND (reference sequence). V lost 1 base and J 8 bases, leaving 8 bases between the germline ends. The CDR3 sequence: CASSIAIVGELFF. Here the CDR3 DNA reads TGTGCCAGTAGTATAGCTATAGTAGGGGAGCTGTTTTTT.

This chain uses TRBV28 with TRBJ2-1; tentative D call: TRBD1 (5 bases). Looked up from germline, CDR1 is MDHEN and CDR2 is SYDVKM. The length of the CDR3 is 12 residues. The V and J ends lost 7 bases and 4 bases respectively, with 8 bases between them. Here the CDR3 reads CASTAGYNEQFF. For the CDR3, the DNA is TGTGCCAGCACGGCAGGGTACAATGAGCAGTTCTTC.

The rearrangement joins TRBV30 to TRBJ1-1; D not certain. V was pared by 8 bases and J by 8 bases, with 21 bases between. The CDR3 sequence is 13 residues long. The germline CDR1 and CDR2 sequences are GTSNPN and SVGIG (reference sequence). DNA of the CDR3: TGTGCCCATACGCGCCAGCTAGCTCTAGAAGCTTTCTTT. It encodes CAHTRQLALEAFF.

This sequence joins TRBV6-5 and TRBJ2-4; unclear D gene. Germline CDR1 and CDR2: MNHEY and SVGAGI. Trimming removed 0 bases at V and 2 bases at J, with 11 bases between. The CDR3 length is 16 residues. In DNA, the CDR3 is TGTGCCAGCAGTTACTCCTACTCAGGTTCCAAAAACATTCAGTACTTC. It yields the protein CASSYSYSGSKNIQYF.

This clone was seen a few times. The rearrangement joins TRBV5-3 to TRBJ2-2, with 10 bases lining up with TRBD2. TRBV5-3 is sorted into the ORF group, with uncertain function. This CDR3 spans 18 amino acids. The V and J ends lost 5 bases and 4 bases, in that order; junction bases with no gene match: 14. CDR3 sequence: CARSLGQGLARSTGELFF. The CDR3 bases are TGTGCCAGAAGTCTAGGACAGGGACTAGCGAGAAGCACCGGGGAGCTGTTTTTT.

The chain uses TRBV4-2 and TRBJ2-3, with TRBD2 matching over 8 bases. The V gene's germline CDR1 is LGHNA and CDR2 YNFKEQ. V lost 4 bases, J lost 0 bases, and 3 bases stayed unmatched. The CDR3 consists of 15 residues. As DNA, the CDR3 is TGTGCCAGCAGCCTACTAGCGGAAAGCACAGATACGCAGTATTTT. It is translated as CASSLLAESTDTQYF.

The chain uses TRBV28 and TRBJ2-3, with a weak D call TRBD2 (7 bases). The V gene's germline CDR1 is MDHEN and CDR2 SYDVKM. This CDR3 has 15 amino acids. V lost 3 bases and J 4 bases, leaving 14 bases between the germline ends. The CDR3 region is CASSFPTGGPDTQYF. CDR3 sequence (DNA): TGTGCCAGCAGTTTCCCTACCGGGGGGCCAGATACGCAGTATTTT.

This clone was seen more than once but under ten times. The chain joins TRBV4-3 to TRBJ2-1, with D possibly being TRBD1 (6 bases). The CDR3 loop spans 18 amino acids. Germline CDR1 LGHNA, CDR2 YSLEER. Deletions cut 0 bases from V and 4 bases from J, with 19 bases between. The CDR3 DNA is TGCGCCAGCAGCCAAGATCGGAGTCAGGGGATCCCATACAATGAGCAGTTCTTC. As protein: CASSQDRSQGIPYNEQFF.

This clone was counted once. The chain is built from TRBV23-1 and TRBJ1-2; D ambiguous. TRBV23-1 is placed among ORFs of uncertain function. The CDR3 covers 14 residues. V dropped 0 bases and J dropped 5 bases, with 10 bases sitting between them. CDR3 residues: CASSQSNRGYGYTF. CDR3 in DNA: TGCGCCAGCAGTCAATCTAACAGAGGGTATGGCTACACCTTC.

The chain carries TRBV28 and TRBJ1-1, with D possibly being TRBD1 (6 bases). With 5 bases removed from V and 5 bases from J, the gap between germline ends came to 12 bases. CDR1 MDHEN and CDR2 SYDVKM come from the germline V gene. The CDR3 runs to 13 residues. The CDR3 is CASSLQGRTEAFF. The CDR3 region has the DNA TGTGCCAGCAGTCTACAGGGAAGAACTGAAGCTTTCTTT.

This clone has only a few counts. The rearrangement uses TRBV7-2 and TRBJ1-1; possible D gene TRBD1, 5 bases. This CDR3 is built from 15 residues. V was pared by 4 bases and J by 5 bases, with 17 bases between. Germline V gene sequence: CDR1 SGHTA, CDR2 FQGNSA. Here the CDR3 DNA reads TGTGCCAGCAGCTCCAGGGTGGTAGGAGAAACTGAAGCTTTCTTT. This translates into CASSSRVVGETEAFF.

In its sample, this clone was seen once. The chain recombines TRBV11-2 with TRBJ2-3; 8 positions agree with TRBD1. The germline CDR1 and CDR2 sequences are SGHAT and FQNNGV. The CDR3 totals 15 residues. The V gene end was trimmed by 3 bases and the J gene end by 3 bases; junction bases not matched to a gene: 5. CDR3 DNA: TGTGCCAGCAGCTTTCTACAGGGGGGTACAGATACGCAGTATTTT. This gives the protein CASSFLQGGTDTQYF.

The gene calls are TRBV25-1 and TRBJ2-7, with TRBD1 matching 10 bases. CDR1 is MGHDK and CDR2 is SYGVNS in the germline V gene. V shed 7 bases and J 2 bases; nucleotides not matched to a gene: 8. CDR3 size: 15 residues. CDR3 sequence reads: CASTPSGTGAYEQYF. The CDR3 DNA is TGTGCCAGCACGCCATCCGGGACAGGGGCCTACGAGCAGTACTTC.

The DNA of the CDR3 is TGTGCCAGCAGCCAGACCTCCACTAGCGCGATAGCGTATGAGCAGTTCTTC. Encoded protein: CASSQTSTSAIAYEQFF. J is TRBJ2-1 and V is TRBV4-2, with TRBD2 matching 7 bases. Germline trimming cut 3 bases from V and 8 bases from J; bases unmatched to any gene: 16. The CDR3 is made up of 17 amino acids. Germline V gives CDR1 LGHNA, CDR2 YNFKEQ.

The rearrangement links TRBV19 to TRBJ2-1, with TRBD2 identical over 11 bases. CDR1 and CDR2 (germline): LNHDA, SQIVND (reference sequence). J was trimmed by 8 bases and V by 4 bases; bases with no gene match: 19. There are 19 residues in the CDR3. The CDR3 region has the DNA TGTGCCAGTAGTAGGGGACTAGCGGAGCTATACTCGGGCAGGGATGAGCAGTTCTTC. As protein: CASSRGLAELYSGRDEQFF.

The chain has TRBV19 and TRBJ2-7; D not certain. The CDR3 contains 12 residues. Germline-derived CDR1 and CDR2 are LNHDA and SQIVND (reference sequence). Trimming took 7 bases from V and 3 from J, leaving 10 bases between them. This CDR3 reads CASTDHSYEQYF. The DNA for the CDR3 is TGTGCCAGTACCGACCACAGCTACGAGCAGTACTTC.

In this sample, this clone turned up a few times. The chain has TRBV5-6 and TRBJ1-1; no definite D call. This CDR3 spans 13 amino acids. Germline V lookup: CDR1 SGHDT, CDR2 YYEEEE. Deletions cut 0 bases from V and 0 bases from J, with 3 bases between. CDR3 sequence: CASSLVVNTEAFF. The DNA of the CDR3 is TGTGCCAGCAGCTTGGTCGTGAACACTGAAGCTTTCTTT.

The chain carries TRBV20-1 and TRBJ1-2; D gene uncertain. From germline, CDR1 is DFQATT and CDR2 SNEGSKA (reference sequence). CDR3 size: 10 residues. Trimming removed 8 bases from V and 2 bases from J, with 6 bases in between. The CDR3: CSSQNYGYTF. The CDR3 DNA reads TGCAGTTCACAGAACTATGGCTACACCTTC.

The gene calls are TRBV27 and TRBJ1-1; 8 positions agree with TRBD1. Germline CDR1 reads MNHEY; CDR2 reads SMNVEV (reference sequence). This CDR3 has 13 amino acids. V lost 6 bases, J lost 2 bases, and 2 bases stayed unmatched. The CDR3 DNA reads TGTGCCAGCAGGGGACAGGCCAACACTGAAGCTTTCTTT. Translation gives CASRGQANTEAFF.

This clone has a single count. As DNA, the CDR3 is TGTGCCAGCAGCCCCTTGTCGGACAGGGGTTATTCACCCCTCCACTTT. Protein sequence: CASSPLSDRGYSPLHF. The chain has TRBV7-8 and TRBJ1-6; 9 bases line up with TRBD1. This CDR3 contains 16 residues. Per the germline V gene, CDR1 is SGHVS and CDR2 is FQNEAQ. V lost 5 bases, J lost 8 bases, and 10 bases stayed unmatched.